The 28 T cell receptor beta chains presented below share a single source sample, sequenced in a study of sequential checkpoint blockade in melanoma. Treatment denoted: randomized to nivolumab then ipilimumab (arm A) or the reverse (arm B). Only in-frame clones appear in the TCRdb table, and some are missing; sequencing was by immunoSEQ multiplex PCR. Among 15,000 to 20,000 clones listed, under 75% were seen once. Sequenced material: CD8+ T cells sorted from blood (inferred from file names), taken from a patient given nivolumab and ipilimumab in sequence. These receptor sequences come from a human donor with melanoma.

This chain uses TRBV28 with TRBJ1-6; no firm D call. Germline-derived CDR1 and CDR2 are MDHEN and SYDVKM. This CDR3 is 11 amino acids long. V lost 6 bases to trimming and J lost 7 bases, with 4 bases between them. The CDR3, as DNA: TGTGCCAGCAGCTCCAATTCACCCCTCCACTTT. Its protein is CASSSNSPLHF.

This clone occurred once. The chain is built from TRBV7-3 and TRBJ1-1; no clear D. V was trimmed by 2 bases and J by 3 bases, leaving 7 bases between them. The CDR3 consists of 13 residues. CDR1 is SGHTA, CDR2 FQGTGA, per germline. CDR3 bases: TGTGCCAGCAGCTTACTGGGCGACACTGAAGCTTTCTTT. Translation: CASSLLGDTEAFF.

V usage is TRBV10-1 and J usage is TRBJ2-3, with 7 nucleotides matching TRBD2. Germline V gene sequence: CDR1 WNHNN, CDR2 SYGVQD (reference sequence). V lost 6 bases and J lost 0; bases outside the gene matches: 21. The CDR3 runs to 20 residues. CDR3 DNA sequence: TGCGCCAGCAGCGCCTCGCTAGTCGTCGGGAGGCCGGTTAGCACAGATACGCAGTATTTT. It specifies CASSASLVVGRPVSTDTQYF.

This sequence joins TRBV10-2 and TRBJ2-2; TRBD1 aligns across 10 bases. The germline gives CDR1 WSHSY, CDR2 SAAADI. The CDR3 spans 21 residues. J lost 3 bases, V lost 2 bases, and 18 bases had no gene match. Written as DNA, the CDR3 is TGCGCCAGCAGTGAGGACGACCGGGACAGGGGTCGAGCGGGGCACACCGGGGAGCTGTTTTTT. This sequence encodes CASSEDDRDRGRAGHTGELFF.

This clone was seen just once. The J gene is TRBJ1-2, the V gene TRBV28, with a possible D match to TRBD1 (5 bases). V gave up 3 bases and J gave up 6 bases, with 11 bases separating them. CDR1 and CDR2 (germline): MDHEN, SYDVKM. This CDR3 region has 13 residues. Written as DNA, the CDR3 is TGTGCCAGCAGTTTGAGCGGGACCCATGGCTACACCTTC. Translating gives CASSLSGTHGYTF.

V is TRBV7-9 and J is TRBJ2-2; 8 nucleotides agree with TRBD1. The CDR3 sequence is 17 residues long. Losses at the gene ends were 2 bases for V and 5 bases for J; bases not matched to a gene: 10. In germline, CDR1 is SEHNR, CDR2 FQNEAQ (reference sequence). The CDR3 reads CASSLLPGTGRTGELFF. The CDR3, as DNA: TGTGCCAGCAGCTTACTTCCCGGGACAGGCCGGACCGGGGAGCTGTTTTTT. The entire variable domain, with the rest obtained from reference TRBV7-9 and TRBJ2-2, is as follows: DTGVSQNPRHKITKRGQNVTFRCDPISEHNRLYWYRQTLGQGPEFLTYFQNEAQLEKSRLLSDRFSAERPKGSFSTLEIQRTEQGDSAMYLCASSLLPGTGRTGELFFGEGSRLTVL.

For this clone: Different DNA sequences within this sample yield the same CDR3. The gene calls are TRBV5-1 and TRBJ2-7, with D possibly TRBD1 on 6 matching bases. Germline CDR1 SGHRS, CDR2 YFSETQ. Trimming left V 0 bases short and J 4 bases short, with 8 bases between. The CDR3 is made up of 13 amino acids. CDR3 bases: TGCGCCAGCAGCTTGGCACAGGGATACGAGCAGTACTTC. Its protein product is CASSLAQGYEQYF. Full variable domain (remainder filled in from reference TRBV5-1 and TRBJ2-7): KAGVTQTPRYLIKTRGQQVTLSCSPISGHRSVSWYQQTPGQGLQFLFEYFSETQRNKGNFPGRFSGRQFSNSRSEMNVSTLELGDSALYLCASSLAQGYEQYFGPGTRLTVT.

There are a few counts of this clone. The rearrangement uses TRBV6-1 and TRBJ2-1; 12 nucleotides agree with TRBD2. The germline V gene encodes CDR1 MNHNS and CDR2 SASEGT. The trim removed 2 bases at V and 4 bases at J, leaving 0 bases unmatched. CDR3 length: 15 residues. The CDR3 loop is CASSELAGGYNEQFF. The CDR3 nucleotides are TGTGCCAGCAGTGAACTAGCGGGAGGGTACAATGAGCAGTTCTTC.

This clone has only a few counts. The chain couples TRBV7-9 to TRBJ2-7, with 8 positions matching TRBD1. Germline CDR1 SEHNR, CDR2 FQNEAQ (reference sequence). The V segment lost 5 bases and the J segment 1 base; nucleotides outside the gene matches: 7. This CDR3 contains 15 residues. The CDR3 here is CASSGAGGDSYEQYF. The CDR3 DNA reads as TGTGCCAGCAGCGGCGCAGGGGGCGATTCCTACGAGCAGTACTTC.

CDR3 DNA sequence: TGTGCCAGCAGCACATCTTTAAATGAGCAGTTCTTC. It yields the protein CASSTSLNEQFF. The J gene is TRBJ2-1, the V gene TRBV9; no clear D gene. Germline CDR1 SGDLS, CDR2 YYNGEE. The V and J ends lost 4 bases and 7 bases respectively, with 9 bases between them. This CDR3 is built from 12 residues.

The chain links TRBV5-4 to TRBJ1-2, with TRBD1 as a possible D gene (5 bases). V dropped 4 bases and J dropped 8 bases, with 12 bases sitting between them. The CDR3 totals 12 residues. Germline-derived CDR1 and CDR2 are SGHNT and YYREEE (reference sequence). CDR3 protein: CASSHRSGGYTF. The CDR3 nucleotides read TGTGCCAGCAGCCACCGGTCAGGGGGCTACACCTTC.

The chain couples TRBV27 to TRBJ2-2; D is undetermined. Trimming left V 0 bases short and J 7 bases short, with 9 bases between. The CDR3 spans 14 residues. CDR1 and CDR2 from the germline V gene are MNHEY and SMNVEV (reference sequence). CDR3 bases: TGTGCCAGCAGTTTATCGGCGACATACGGGGAGCTGTTTTTT. The encoded protein is CASSLSATYGELFF.

Note on this clone: The sample contains more than one DNA sequence encoding this CDR3. The chain employs TRBV4-3 and TRBJ2-5; 7 bases are shared with TRBD2. Germline-derived CDR1 and CDR2 are LGHNA and YSLEER. J lost 4 bases, V lost 0 bases, and 11 bases had no gene match. The CDR3 is made up of 17 amino acids. This CDR3 reads CASSQDRVLGEGETQYF. In DNA form, the CDR3 reads TGCGCCAGCAGCCAAGATAGGGTTTTGGGGGAGGGAGAGACCCAGTACTTC.

This chain links TRBV11-2 with TRBJ1-1, with 8 bases identical to TRBD1. The CDR3 has 16 amino acids. Unmatched junction bases numbered 11, after V lost 5 bases and J lost 3 bases. The germline CDR1 and CDR2 sequences are SGHAT and FQNNGV. The CDR3 sequence: CASSIFPGQGDTEAFF. The CDR3 DNA sequence: TGTGCCAGCAGCATTTTTCCCGGACAGGGAGACACTGAAGCTTTCTTT.

This clone was counted once. The chain uses TRBV9 and TRBJ2-2; D not resolved. This CDR3 spans 13 amino acids. CDR1 SGDLS and CDR2 YYNGEE come from the germline V gene. V was shortened by 4 bases and J by 4 bases, with 8 bases between the two germline ends. The CDR3 coding sequence is TGTGCCAGCAGCCCCGCTAGCACCGGGGAGCTGTTTTTT. Its protein is CASSPASTGELFF.

The chain couples TRBV27 to TRBJ1-2; D unresolved. V lost 6 bases to trimming and J lost 2 bases, with 13 bases between them. Germline assignment: CDR1 MNHEY and CDR2 SMNVEV (reference sequence). This CDR3 spans 14 amino acids. In DNA form, the CDR3 reads TGTGCCAGCAGCTCTTCGGGGTACAACTATGGCTACACCTTC. It codes for CASSSSGYNYGYTF.

This clone has just a few counts. The chain recombines TRBV5-1 with TRBJ1-5, with TRBD1 as a possible D gene (5 bases). The CDR3 length is 13 residues. V dropped 0 bases and J dropped 4 bases, with 5 bases sitting between them. Per the germline V gene, CDR1 is SGHRS and CDR2 is YFSETQ. CDR3 sequence (DNA): TGCGCCAGCAGCTTGGACAGGAATCAGCCCCAGCATTTT. Encoded protein: CASSLDRNQPQHF.

The chain is built from TRBV27 and TRBJ1-1; D remains ambiguous. Trimming pared 3 bases from V and 3 bases from J, leaving 11 bases between. The CDR3 runs 14 residues. CDR1 MNHEY and CDR2 SMNVEV come from the germline V gene (reference sequence). The DNA of the CDR3 is TGTGCCAGCAGTTTTTCTGGGCTGGACACTGAAGCTTTCTTT. This sequence encodes CASSFSGLDTEAFF.

This chain uses TRBV4-2 with TRBJ1-2; D is unclear. The CDR3 loop spans 16 amino acids. V gave up 5 bases and J gave up 4 bases, with 20 bases separating them. CDR1 and CDR2 from the germline V gene are LGHNA and YNFKEQ. CDR3 region: CASSSTGNEGIYGYTF. As DNA, the CDR3 is TGTGCCAGCAGCTCAACGGGAAACGAAGGGATCTATGGCTACACCTTC.

This clone is judged medium-sized (0.01 to 0.1%). The V gene is TRBV4-2, the J gene TRBJ2-1; 7 bases fit TRBD2. Germline loops: CDR1 LGHNA, CDR2 YNFKEQ. The CDR3 consists of 13 residues. V gave up 5 bases and J gave up 10 bases; unmatched junction bases: 8. CDR3 nucleotide sequence: TGTGCCAGCAGCTCGCGCATACTAGCGGAGCAGTTCTTC. Translating gives CASSSRILAEQFF.

This CDR3 is CSVVGGRPQGDLDTEAFF. The DNA for the CDR3 is TGCAGCGTTGTGGGGGGCCGGCCTCAGGGGGACTTGGACACTGAAGCTTTCTTT. The V and J genes are TRBV29-1 and TRBJ1-1; the match to TRBD1 covers 7 bases. The CDR3 contains 18 residues. The V gene end was trimmed by 4 bases and the J gene end by 3 bases; junction bases not matched to a gene: 20. CDR1 is SQVTM, CDR2 ANQGSEA, per germline.

This chain links TRBV19 with TRBJ1-5; possible D gene TRBD1, 6 bases. Germline V gene lookup returns CDR1 LNHDA and CDR2 SQIVND (reference sequence). The V end lost 5 bases, the J end lost 5 bases, and 16 bases lay between the germline ends. The CDR3 contains 15 residues. As DNA, the CDR3 is TGTGCCAGTAGTTCCAGTTGGAAGGGGGATCAGCCCCAGCATTTT. Residues: CASSSSWKGDQPQHF.

This clone was observed once. The rearrangement uses TRBV6-5 and TRBJ1-3; 8 nucleotides line up with TRBD1. V trimming: 7 bases; J trimming: 2 bases; junction bases outside the gene matches: 4. Germline loops: CDR1 MNHEY, CDR2 SVGAGI. The CDR3 is 14 amino acids. CDR3 amino acids: CASTTGGPGNTIYF. CDR3 coding DNA: TGTGCCAGCACTACAGGGGGACCTGGAAACACCATATATTTT.

V usage is TRBV5-4 and J usage is TRBJ1-1; 10 bases align to TRBD1. V lost 5 bases and J lost 0; bases outside the gene matches: 7. Germline V gene data show CDR1 as SGHNT and CDR2 as YYREEE (reference sequence). The CDR3 runs 16 residues. In nucleotides, the CDR3 is TGTGCCAGCAGATCTCGACAGGGGGCGCTGAACACTGAAGCTTTCTTT. Protein product: CASRSRQGALNTEAFF.

On this clone itself: This likely traces to a read error, being one base from a far larger clone. The chain uses TRBV5-1 and TRBJ1-1, with D possibly being TRBD1 (5 bases). CDR1 is SGHRS and CDR2 is YFSETQ in the germline V gene. V lost 3 bases and J 10 bases, leaving 19 bases between the germline ends. The CDR3 has 14 amino acids. CDR3 loop: CASSSYLDPGGAFF. CDR3 DNA sequence: TGCGCCAGCAGCTCTTATCTCGACCCCGGGGGAGCTTTCTTT. Using reference TRBV5-1 and TRBJ1-1 for the parts outside the CDR3, the full variable domain is KAGVTQTPRYLIKTRGQQVTLSCSPISGHRSVSWYQQTPGQGLQFLFEYFSETQRNKGNFPGRFSGRQFSNSRSEMNVSTLELGDSALYLCASSSYLDPGGAFFGQGTRLTVV.

This clone turned up a few times. The V gene is TRBV6-4, the J gene TRBJ2-5; D remains ambiguous. The CDR3 sequence is 14 residues long. The V gene lost 7 bases and the J gene lost 5 bases, with 17 bases spanning the gap. CDR1 MRHNA and CDR2 SNTAGT come from the germline V gene. CDR3 coding DNA: TGTGCCAGCAAGCCCCCCCCTAGAGGCGAGACCCAGTACTTC. Protein: CASKPPPRGETQYF.

V usage is TRBV4-1 and J usage is TRBJ2-7; a weak D match, TRBD1 (6 bases). The CDR3 has 15 residues. V lost 1 base to trimming and J lost 6 bases, with 16 bases between them. The germline gives CDR1 MGHRA, CDR2 YSYEKL. The CDR3 DNA follows: TGCGCCAGCAGCCAAGTAACCGGGACAAGAAGCGAGCAGTACTTC. It translates to CASSQVTGTRSEQYF.

The chain couples TRBV27 to TRBJ2-7; D call uncertain. CDR3 size: 10 residues. Deletions cut 8 bases from V and 5 bases from J, with 7 bases between. Germline V gives CDR1 MNHEY, CDR2 SMNVEV (reference sequence). The CDR3 DNA reads as TGTGCCAGCGGGCGTCACGAGCAGTACTTC. It encodes CASGRHEQYF.